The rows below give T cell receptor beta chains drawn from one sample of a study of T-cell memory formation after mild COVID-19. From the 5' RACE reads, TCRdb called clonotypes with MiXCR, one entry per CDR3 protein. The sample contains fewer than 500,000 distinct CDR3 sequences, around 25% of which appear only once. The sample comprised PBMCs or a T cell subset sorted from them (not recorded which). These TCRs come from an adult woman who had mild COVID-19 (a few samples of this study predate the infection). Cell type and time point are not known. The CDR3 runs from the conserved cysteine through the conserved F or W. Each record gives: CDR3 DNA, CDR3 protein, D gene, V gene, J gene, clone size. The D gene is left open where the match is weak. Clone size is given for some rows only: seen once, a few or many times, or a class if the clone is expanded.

cdr3_nt: TGCGCCAGCAGCTCGGGAGGCGGGGGGACCTACGAGCAGTACTTC
cdr3_aa: CASSSGGGGTYEQYF
d_call: TRBD2
v_call: TRBV5-1
j_call: TRBJ2-7
clone_size: NA

cdr3_nt: TGTGCCAGCAGCTTAGGACAGACACTCACAGATACGCAGTATTTT
cdr3_aa: CASSLGQTLTDTQYF
d_call: NA
v_call: TRBV7-8
j_call: TRBJ2-3
clone_size: many

cdr3_nt: TGCGCCAGCCGTTTCGAGGGGGAGCAGTACTTC
cdr3_aa: CASRFEGEQYF
d_call: NA
v_call: TRBV5-1
j_call: TRBJ2-7
clone_size: NA

cdr3_nt: TGTGCCAGCAGCGTGGGTACTAGCAGACTGGAGACCCAGTACTTC
cdr3_aa: CASSVGTSRLETQYF
d_call: NA
v_call: TRBV9
j_call: TRBJ2-5
clone_size: NA

cdr3_nt: TGCAGTGCTAGAAGCAATACTAGCGGCTGGAAAAACATTCAGTACTTC
cdr3_aa: CSARSNTSGWKNIQYF
d_call: TRBD2
v_call: TRBV20-1
j_call: TRBJ2-4
clone_size: few

cdr3_nt: TGTGCCAGTAGTAAGGGACAGGGGGCCTATGGCTACACCTTC
cdr3_aa: CASSKGQGAYGYTF
d_call: TRBD1
v_call: TRBV19
j_call: TRBJ1-2
clone_size: few

cdr3_nt: TGTGCCAGCTCACCACCTTCGGGACGGCTCACAGATACGCAGTATTTT
cdr3_aa: CASSPPSGRLTDTQYF
d_call: NA
v_call: TRBV18
j_call: TRBJ2-3
clone_size: few

cdr3_nt: TGTGCCATCAGTGAGGGGGACAATGAGCAGTTCTTC
cdr3_aa: CAISEGDNEQFF
d_call: NA
v_call: TRBV10-3
j_call: TRBJ2-1
clone_size: NA

cdr3_nt: TGTGCCAGCAGTGGAGTCGGGACCGTCAATGAGCAGTTCTTC
cdr3_aa: CASSGVGTVNEQFF
d_call: NA
v_call: TRBV6-2/TRBV6-3
j_call: TRBJ2-1
clone_size: few

cdr3_nt: TGTGCCAGCAGTTTGGGGAAACCGAATACGCAGTATTTT
cdr3_aa: CASSLGKPNTQYF
d_call: NA
v_call: TRBV12-3/TRBV12-4
j_call: TRBJ2-3
clone_size: few

cdr3_nt: TGTGCCAGCAGTGACGCGGGGGGGAAAGAGACCCAGTACTTC
cdr3_aa: CASSDAGGKETQYF
d_call: TRBD2
v_call: TRBV25-1
j_call: TRBJ2-5
clone_size: few

cdr3_nt: TGTGCCAGCAGCTTAGCGACGGGCGGGGGCCGGGCCAACGTCCTGACTTTC
cdr3_aa: CASSLATGGGRANVLTF
d_call: NA
v_call: TRBV7-8
j_call: TRBJ2-6
clone_size: few

cdr3_nt: TGTGCCAGCAGCCCACTCGGGACTAGCAGGTCCTACGAGCAGTACTTC
cdr3_aa: CASSPLGTSRSYEQYF
d_call: TRBD2
v_call: TRBV14
j_call: TRBJ2-7
clone_size: many

cdr3_nt: TGTGCCAGCAGCGTAAAGTGGGGCGCAGATACGCAGTATTTT
cdr3_aa: CASSVKWGADTQYF
d_call: NA
v_call: TRBV9
j_call: TRBJ2-3
clone_size: NA

cdr3_nt: TGTGCCAGCAGCCCCCGCGACCGAGAGGGCCAGTACTTC
cdr3_aa: CASSPRDREGQYF
d_call: NA
v_call: TRBV11-2
j_call: TRBJ2-5
clone_size: few

cdr3_nt: TGTGCCACCAGTGATTTAGAGGCGGATGAGCAGTTCTTC
cdr3_aa: CATSDLEADEQFF
d_call: NA
v_call: TRBV24-1
j_call: TRBJ2-1
clone_size: few

cdr3_nt: TGTGCAAGCAGCTTAGCCCGGGGACAGGCAACCTACGAGCAGTACTTC
cdr3_aa: CASSLARGQATYEQYF
d_call: TRBD1
v_call: TRBV7-8
j_call: TRBJ2-7
clone_size: NA